Listed below are T cell receptor beta chains from one sample, sequenced in a study of T cell responses to AZD1222 COVID-19 vaccine. The data were produced by immunoSEQ multiplex PCR, yet TCRdb's version contains in-frame clones alone and is incomplete. The sample lists around 150,000 clones; approximately 90% were seen once. Here the sequenced sample was peripheral blood, taken on day 0 of AZD1222 vaccination. The receptors stem from an adult in good health. CDR3s include the opening cysteine and the closing phenylalanine or tryptophan. A D gene is named only where the DNA matches it firmly. Size is omitted from some rows. Given values are once, few, many or a class for expanded clones.

D gene: TRBD1
V gene: TRBV5-1
clone size: NA
J gene: TRBJ1-2
CDR3 protein: CASSSPKGQRPGYGYTF
CDR3 DNA: TGCGCCAGCAGCTCTCCAAAGGGACAGCGGCCCGGTTATGGCTACACCTTC

D gene: TRBD1
V gene: TRBV11-2
clone size: NA
J gene: TRBJ2-5
CDR3 protein: CASSRDRGVQETQYF
CDR3 DNA: TGTGCCAGCAGCCGTGACAGGGGGGTCCAAGAGACCCAGTACTTC

D gene: NA
V gene: TRBV5-1
clone size: NA
J gene: TRBJ2-6
CDR3 protein: CASSLGGSGANVLTF
CDR3 DNA: TGCGCCAGCAGCTTGGGAGGCTCTGGGGCCAACGTCCTGACTTTC

D gene: NA
V gene: TRBV29-1
clone size: NA
J gene: TRBJ1-2
CDR3 protein: CSVEVERGIYGYTF
CDR3 DNA: TGCAGCGTTGAAGTGGAAAGGGGGATCTATGGCTACACCTTC

D gene: NA
V gene: TRBV7-9
clone size: NA
J gene: TRBJ1-3
CDR3 protein: CASSRGSFSGNTIYF
CDR3 DNA: TGTGCCAGCAGCCGCGGGAGTTTCTCTGGAAACACCATATATTTT

D gene: NA
V gene: TRBV6-5
clone size: once
J gene: TRBJ1-3
CDR3 protein: CASRSRDGGNTIYF
CDR3 DNA: TGTGCCAGCAGATCCCGGGACGGTGGAAACACCATATATTTT

D gene: TRBD1
V gene: TRBV19
clone size: once
J gene: TRBJ2-7
CDR3 protein: CASSRITGGETYEQYF
CDR3 DNA: TGTGCCAGTAGCCGAATAACAGGGGGCGAAACCTACGAGCAGTACTTC

D gene: NA
V gene: TRBV5-1
clone size: NA
J gene: TRBJ1-3
CDR3 protein: CASSLRPDSGNTIYF
CDR3 DNA: TGCGCCAGCAGCTTGCGGCCGGACTCTGGAAACACCATATATTTT

D gene: NA
V gene: TRBV30
clone size: NA
J gene: TRBJ1-4
CDR3 protein: CAWAQSEKLFF
CDR3 DNA: TGTGCCTGGGCACAGAGTGAAAAACTGTTTTTT

D gene: NA
V gene: TRBV6-6
clone size: NA
J gene: TRBJ2-7
CDR3 protein: CASSYYNSYEQYF
CDR3 DNA: TGTGCCAGCAGTTACTACAACTCCTACGAGCAGTACTTC

D gene: NA
V gene: TRBV14
clone size: NA
J gene: TRBJ1-3
CDR3 protein: CASSQEGRPGFGNTIYF
CDR3 DNA: TGTGCCAGCAGCCAAGAGGGAAGGCCAGGCTTCGGAAACACCATATATTTT

D gene: NA
V gene: TRBV7-8
clone size: NA
J gene: TRBJ2-3
CDR3 protein: CASSLGGNTQYF
CDR3 DNA: TGTGCCAGCAGCTTAGGCGGTAACACGCAGTATTTT

D gene: NA
V gene: TRBV11-3
clone size: NA
J gene: TRBJ2-5
CDR3 protein: CASSLGEVVGETQYF
CDR3 DNA: TGTGCCAGCAGCTTAGGGGAGGTCGTCGGCGAGACCCAGTACTTC

D gene: NA
V gene: TRBV10-3
clone size: NA
J gene: TRBJ1-2
CDR3 protein: CAISDQADYYGYTF
CDR3 DNA: TGTGCCATCAGTGATCAGGCAGACTACTATGGCTACACCTTC

D gene: NA
V gene: TRBV3-1/TRBV3-2
clone size: once
J gene: TRBJ1-1
CDR3 protein: CASSRKISHLNTEAFF
CDR3 DNA: TGTGCCAGCAGCCGGAAGATCTCACACTTGAACACTGAAGCTTTCTTT

D gene: NA
V gene: TRBV30
clone size: NA
J gene: TRBJ1-5
CDR3 protein: CAWSVQGTSNQPQHF
CDR3 DNA: TGTGCCTGGAGTGTACAGGGAACGAGCAATCAGCCCCAGCATTTT

D gene: TRBD2
V gene: TRBV19
clone size: NA
J gene: TRBJ2-1
CDR3 protein: CASSVLAGEGEQFF
CDR3 DNA: TGTGCCAGTAGTGTCCTAGCGGGAGAGGGTGAGCAGTTCTTC

D gene: TRBD1
V gene: TRBV9
clone size: NA
J gene: TRBJ2-2
CDR3 protein: CASSAGLAGGRTGELFF
CDR3 DNA: TGTGCCAGCAGCGCGGGGCTGGCAGGGGGTAGGACCGGGGAGCTGTTTTTT

D gene: NA
V gene: TRBV6-5
clone size: NA
J gene: TRBJ2-7
CDR3 protein: CASSGFAPYEQYF
CDR3 DNA: TGTGCCAGCAGCGGCTTTGCCCCATACGAGCAGTACTTC

D gene: TRBD2
V gene: TRBV9
clone size: NA
J gene: TRBJ2-5
CDR3 protein: CASSASGLRETQYF
CDR3 DNA: TGTGCCAGCAGCGCTAGCGGTCTCAGGGAGACCCAGTACTTC

D gene: NA
V gene: TRBV7-3
clone size: NA
J gene: TRBJ2-1
CDR3 protein: CASSLKANPEFHEQFF
CDR3 DNA: TGTGCCAGCAGCTTAAAGGCGAACCCAGAGTTTCATGAGCAGTTCTTC

D gene: NA
V gene: TRBV20-1
clone size: NA
J gene: TRBJ2-7
CDR3 protein: CSASRDPGTDEQYF
CDR3 DNA: TGCAGTGCTAGTCGGGACCCAGGTACCGACGAGCAGTACTTC

D gene: NA
V gene: TRBV12-5
clone size: NA
J gene: TRBJ2-7
CDR3 protein: CASGLVGAVQDF
CDR3 DNA: TGTGCTAGTGGTTTGGTAGGGGCCGTTCAGGACTTC

D gene: NA
V gene: TRBV5-5
clone size: NA
J gene: TRBJ2-3
CDR3 protein: CASSRELQGRSTDTQYF
CDR3 DNA: TGTGCCAGCAGCCGCGAACTACAGGGACGGAGCACAGATACGCAGTATTTT

D gene: NA
V gene: TRBV4-2
clone size: NA
J gene: TRBJ1-4
CDR3 protein: CASSQGQINEKLFF
CDR3 DNA: TGTGCCAGCAGCCAGGGACAAATTAATGAAAAACTGTTTTTT

D gene: NA
V gene: TRBV7-9
clone size: NA
J gene: TRBJ1-5
CDR3 protein: CASSPLGGAGQPQHF
CDR3 DNA: TGTGCCAGCAGCCCCTTGGGGGGGGCAGGGCAGCCCCAGCATTTT

D gene: NA
V gene: TRBV9
clone size: NA
J gene: TRBJ1-3
CDR3 protein: CASSVGRVGNTIYF
CDR3 DNA: TGTGCCAGCAGCGTAGGCAGGGTTGGAAACACCATATATTTT

D gene: TRBD1
V gene: TRBV29-1
clone size: NA
J gene: TRBJ1-5
CDR3 protein: CSVSHRGDSNQPQHF
CDR3 DNA: TGCAGCGTTTCCCACAGGGGCGATAGCAATCAGCCCCAGCATTTT

D gene: TRBD1
V gene: TRBV7-2
clone size: NA
J gene: TRBJ1-5
CDR3 protein: CASSFWDRGEGQPQHF
CDR3 DNA: TGTGCCAGCAGCTTTTGGGACAGGGGAGAGGGTCAGCCCCAGCATTTT

D gene: TRBD2
V gene: TRBV30
clone size: NA
J gene: TRBJ2-2
CDR3 protein: CAGGGRSTGELFF
CDR3 DNA: TGTGCCGGCGGGGGGCGAAGCACCGGGGAGCTGTTTTTT

D gene: TRBD2
V gene: TRBV4-1
clone size: NA
J gene: TRBJ2-2
CDR3 protein: CASSQGGLAGAFTGELFF
CDR3 DNA: TGCGCCAGCAGCCAAGGGGGACTAGCGGGAGCGTTCACCGGGGAGCTGTTTTTT

D gene: NA
V gene: TRBV2
clone size: NA
J gene: TRBJ1-2
CDR3 protein: CASSPQANYGYTF
CDR3 DNA: TGTGCCAGCAGTCCACAGGCTAACTATGGCTACACCTTC

D gene: NA
V gene: TRBV19
clone size: NA
J gene: TRBJ1-2
CDR3 protein: CASSAEPYNYGYTF
CDR3 DNA: TGTGCCAGTAGTGCTGAACCGTATAACTATGGCTACACCTTC

D gene: TRBD2
V gene: TRBV18
clone size: NA
J gene: TRBJ2-3
CDR3 protein: CASSPRLAGGSDTQYF
CDR3 DNA: TGTGCCAGCTCACCGCGACTAGCGGGAGGGTCAGATACGCAGTATTTT

D gene: TRBD1
V gene: TRBV7-3
clone size: NA
J gene: TRBJ2-7
CDR3 protein: CASSLPPGQGTLLPYEQYF
CDR3 DNA: TGTGCCAGCAGCTTACCCCCGGGACAGGGTACGTTGTTACCCTACGAGCAGTACTTC

D gene: TRBD1
V gene: TRBV5-4
clone size: NA
J gene: TRBJ2-4
CDR3 protein: CASSPANDRGVAIQYF
CDR3 DNA: TGTGCCAGCAGCCCGGCGAATGACAGGGGGGTCGCCATTCAGTACTTC

D gene: NA
V gene: TRBV2
clone size: NA
J gene: TRBJ1-3
CDR3 protein: CASSEGGSGNTIYF
CDR3 DNA: TGTGCCAGCAGTGAAGGGGGCTCTGGAAACACCATATATTTT

D gene: TRBD2
V gene: TRBV6-5
clone size: NA
J gene: TRBJ2-7
CDR3 protein: CASSRIAGGEQYF
CDR3 DNA: TGTGCCAGCAGCCGAATAGCGGGGGGTGAGCAGTACTTC

D gene: NA
V gene: TRBV14
clone size: few
J gene: TRBJ2-7
CDR3 protein: CASSQVIGNEQYF
CDR3 DNA: TGTGCCAGCAGCCAAGTAATCGGGAACGAGCAGTACTTC

D gene: NA
V gene: TRBV5-5
clone size: NA
J gene: TRBJ1-2
CDR3 protein: CASSLYRGETVYGYTF
CDR3 DNA: TGTGCCAGCAGCTTGTATCGGGGGGAAACGGTCTATGGCTACACCTTC

D gene: NA
V gene: TRBV20-1
clone size: NA
J gene: TRBJ2-1
CDR3 protein: CSGREDSEQFF
CDR3 DNA: TGCAGTGGGAGGGAGGATTCCGAGCAGTTCTTC

D gene: TRBD2
V gene: TRBV4-2
clone size: NA
J gene: TRBJ2-5
CDR3 protein: CASSQGGTSGEVQETQYF
CDR3 DNA: TGTGCCAGCAGCCAAGGTGGGACTAGCGGAGAAGTCCAAGAGACCCAGTACTTC

D gene: NA
V gene: TRBV15
clone size: NA
J gene: TRBJ2-7
CDR3 protein: CATSRGGVSVSYEQYF
CDR3 DNA: TGTGCCACCAGCAGAGGAGGCGTTAGCGTCTCCTACGAGCAGTACTTC

D gene: NA
V gene: TRBV30
clone size: NA
J gene: TRBJ1-2
CDR3 protein: CAWSVSRSYGYTF
CDR3 DNA: TGTGCCTGGAGTGTATCAAGAAGCTATGGCTACACCTTC

D gene: TRBD1
V gene: TRBV11-3
clone size: NA
J gene: TRBJ1-4
CDR3 protein: CASSKPGQSNEKLFF
CDR3 DNA: TGTGCCAGCAGCAAGCCGGGACAGAGTAATGAAAAACTGTTTTTT

D gene: NA
V gene: TRBV24-1
clone size: NA
J gene: TRBJ2-5
CDR3 protein: CATSEQETQYF
CDR3 DNA: TGTGCCACCAGTGAGCAAGAGACCCAGTACTTC

D gene: TRBD1
V gene: TRBV19
clone size: NA
J gene: TRBJ2-3
CDR3 protein: CASRQGISTDTQYF
CDR3 DNA: TGTGCCAGTCGACAGGGGATCAGCACAGATACGCAGTATTTT

D gene: NA
V gene: TRBV29-1
clone size: NA
J gene: TRBJ2-5
CDR3 protein: CSVAGQRQGGEYF
CDR3 DNA: TGCAGCGTTGCCGGACAACGCCAAGGAGGGGAGTACTTC